The T cell receptor beta chain under discussion was sequenced for a study of control samples from healthy donors and cancer patients. Per the germline V gene, CDR1 is LGHDT and CDR2 is YNNKEL (reference sequence). V was clipped by 1 base and J by 0 bases, with 10 bases between them. This CDR3 is built from 16 residues. Profiled with immunoSEQ multiplex PCR; TCRdb holds only in-frame clones, not every one. This repertoire shows about 70,000 clones, over 90% found once; its top ten account for more than 2.5%. The sequenced sample was blood. The chain couples TRBV3-1 (or the pseudogene TRBV3-2) to TRBJ1-5; D unresolved. This sequence was found in a woman in her twenties or thirties in good health. The CDR3 sequence is CASSQGRSNSNQPQHF. CDR3 DNA sequence: TGTGCCAGCAGCCAAGGAAGGAGCAATAGCAATCAGCCCCAGCATTTT.